The 29 T cell receptor beta chains reported below all come from one sample, sequenced in a study of cytomegalovirus exposure and HLA in healthy donors. The PCR was carried out with 60 Vbeta primers and 13 Jbeta primers. The assay was immunoSEQ multiplex PCR, and TCRdb's table has in-frame clones only and misses some. The sample has more than 110,000 clones; 60% to 80% are singletons. Input material: PBMCs. The receptor set was obtained from a man aged 18 to 29 in good health and CMV-seronegative.

On this clone: One end of the junction varies from germline; a read error may be responsible. The V call is TRBV29-1, the J call TRBJ1-5; perhaps TRBD1 as D (6 bases). CDR1 and CDR2 from the germline V gene are SQVTM and ANQGSEA. The CDR3 is 14 amino acids. CDR3 nucleotide sequence: TGCAGCGTACTAACAGGGAACAGCAATCAGCTCCAGCATTTT. This encodes CSVLTGNSNQLQHF.

This chain joins TRBV6-1 and TRBJ1-2; weak D call: TRBD1 (6 bases). V dropped 5 bases and J dropped 2 bases, with 15 bases sitting between them. Germline-derived CDR1 and CDR2 are MNHNS and SASEGT. The CDR3 sequence is 15 residues long. CDR3: CASSSPGGGNYGYTF. CDR3 nucleotides: TGTGCCAGCAGTTCCCCCGGGGGGGGCAACTATGGCTACACCTTC.

V gene TRBV30 combines with J gene TRBJ1-1; 7 positions agree with TRBD1. The CDR3 loop spans 16 amino acids. The germline V gene has CDR1 GTSNPN and CDR2 SVGIG (reference sequence). V gave up 1 base and J gave up 0 bases; unmatched junction bases: 8. CDR3 coding DNA: TGTGCCTGGAGTGCAGGGGTGGGACAGCTGAACACTGAAGCTTTCTTT. As protein: CAWSAGVGQLNTEAFF.

This clone has more than one count but fewer than ten. The CDR3 bases are TGTGCCAGCAGCTCAGCAGGATCCACTGAAGCTTTCTTT. Protein: CASSSAGSTEAFF. The chain is built from TRBV9 and TRBJ1-1, with D hard to call. Per the germline V gene, CDR1 is SGDLS and CDR2 is YYNGEE. The CDR3 runs to 13 residues. Trimming pared 4 bases from V and 4 bases from J, leaving 11 bases between.

The gene calls are TRBV7-2 and TRBJ1-6; 9 bases map to TRBD1. Looked up from germline, CDR1 is SGHTA and CDR2 is FQGNSA. This CDR3 is 15 amino acids long. Trimming at V came to 3 bases and at J to 14 bases, leaving 11 bases not matched to a gene. The CDR3 loop reads CASSFRTGAVTSLHF. The CDR3 region has the DNA TGTGCCAGCAGCTTTCGGACAGGGGCCGTGACTTCCCTCCACTTT.

In the case of this clone: One junction end disagrees with the germline gene, perhaps due to a read error. The gene calls are TRBV7-9 and TRBJ2-2; D unresolved. Germline V gene sequence: CDR1 SEHNR, CDR2 FQNEAQ (reference sequence). This CDR3 comprises 12 residues. CDR3 DNA sequence: TGTTCCAGCAGCTTGTCGACCGGGGAGCTGTTTTTT. Amino acid sequence: CSSSLSTGELFF.

This sequence joins TRBV6-5 and TRBJ1-6; 7 bases align to TRBD1. The CDR3 length is 15 residues. V shed 3 bases, J shed 9 bases, and the junction held 8 bases outside the gene matches. Germline values: CDR1 MNHEY, CDR2 SVGAGI. DNA for the CDR3: TGTGCCAGCAGTTATATTACTTCAGGGGGTTCACCCCTCCACTTT. This codes for CASSYITSGGSPLHF.

The chain uses TRBV19 and TRBJ1-5, with D hard to call. Germline CDR1 LNHDA, CDR2 SQIVND (reference sequence). The CDR3 extends over 14 amino acids. Trimming took off 5 bases at V and 5 bases at J, with 13 bases between the two ends. The CDR3 sequence is CASSGGRSHQPQHF. The CDR3 region has the DNA TGTGCCAGTAGTGGTGGGAGGTCGCATCAGCCCCAGCATTTT.

This chain links TRBV4-1 with TRBJ1-6; D is uncertain. V was shortened by 0 bases and J by 7 bases, with 13 bases between the two germline ends. Germline V gives CDR1 MGHRA, CDR2 YSYEKL. CDR3 length: 16 residues. CDR3 DNA: TGCGCCAGCAGCCAAGATTGGGAGGGAACCAATTCACCCCTCCACTTT. It is translated as CASSQDWEGTNSPLHF.

The V and J genes are TRBV7-2 and TRBJ1-4; 7 bases agree with TRBD1. V shed 5 bases and J 7 bases; nucleotides not matched to a gene: 7. CDR3 length: 14 residues. Germline assignment: CDR1 SGHTA and CDR2 FQGNSA. CDR3 DNA: TGTGCCAGCAGCCCAGCAGGGGGAAGTGAAAAACTGTTTTTT. Translated, it gives CASSPAGGSEKLFF.

The chain links TRBV27 to TRBJ1-1, with D possibly TRBD1 on 6 matching bases. Trimming took 5 bases from V and 2 from J, leaving 12 bases between them. The CDR3 length is 14 residues. Germline CDR1 is MNHEY and CDR2 is SMNVEV (reference sequence). The CDR3 bases are TGTGCCAGCAGTAGGCAGGGGCCAAACACTGAAGCTTTCTTT. Translation: CASSRQGPNTEAFF.

This rearrangement joins TRBV5-1 to TRBJ1-2; TRBD1 agrees at 7 bases. Germline CDR1 is SGHRS and CDR2 is YFSETQ. V shed 4 bases, J shed 3 bases, and the junction held 6 bases outside the gene matches. This CDR3 is built from 14 residues. The CDR3 here is CASSRQGVDYGYTF. In nucleotides, the CDR3 is TGCGCCAGCAGCCGGCAGGGGGTCGACTATGGCTACACCTTC.

This chain uses TRBV7-2 with TRBJ2-7; D gene ambiguous. CDR3 length equals 15 residues. V lost 2 bases to trimming and J lost 2 bases, with 13 bases between them. CDR1 and CDR2 (germline): SGHTA, FQGNSA. The CDR3 DNA reads TGTGCCAGCAGCTTATGGAGTCAGTCCACCTACGAGCAGTACTTC. This gives the protein CASSLWSQSTYEQYF. The full variable domain, with the rest looked up from reference TRBV7-2 and TRBJ2-7, is GAGVSQSPSNKVTEKGKDVELRCDPISGHTALYWYRQSLGQGLEFLIYFQGNSAPDKSGLPSDRFSAERTGGSVSTLTIQRTQQEDSAVYLCASSLWSQSTYEQYFGPGTRLTVT.

The J gene is TRBJ1-4, the V gene TRBV7-8; possibly TRBD1 for D (6 bases). Trimming took off 6 bases at V and 8 bases at J, with 13 bases between the two ends. Germline lookup yields CDR1 SGHVS and CDR2 FQNEAQ. CDR3 size: 13 residues. Here the CDR3 DNA reads TGTGCCAGCAGTCCTCAGGGGAGCGAAAAACTGTTTTTT. This sequence encodes CASSPQGSEKLFF.

This clone showed up just a few times. The rearrangement joins TRBV7-9 to TRBJ2-7; 9 bases map to TRBD1. J lost 4 bases, V lost 5 bases, and 3 bases had no gene match. CDR1 and CDR2 from the germline V gene are SEHNR and FQNEAQ (reference sequence). This CDR3 comprises 13 residues. The CDR3 DNA sequence: TGTGCCAGCAGCGAACAGGGGGCATACGAGCAGTACTTC. This gives the protein CASSEQGAYEQYF.

The chain links TRBV21-1 to TRBJ2-1; TRBD1 was called by the table and not checked on the DNA. TRBV21-1 corresponds to a pseudogene. The CDR3 loop spans 20 amino acids. CDR3 in amino acids: CASSKVGGADSQSSYNEQFF. The CDR3 DNA is TGTGCCAGCAGCAAAGTTGGGGGCGCGGACTCCCAGAGCTCCTACAATGAGCAGTTCTTC.

The chain recombines TRBV9 with TRBJ1-2, with a weak D call TRBD1 (5 bases). This CDR3 comprises 12 residues. The germline gives CDR1 SGDLS, CDR2 YYNGEE. V was shortened by 10 bases and J by 8 bases, with 18 bases between the two germline ends. The CDR3 here is CASREGQGGYTF. The CDR3 nucleotides read TGTGCCTCGCGCGAAGGTCAGGGAGGCTACACCTTC.

This chain uses TRBV6-5 with TRBJ1-4; 9 nucleotides line up with TRBD1. V shed 8 bases, J shed 6 bases, and the junction held 10 bases outside the gene matches. This CDR3 region has 15 residues. Looked up from germline, CDR1 is MNHEY and CDR2 is SVGAGI. In DNA, the CDR3 is TGTGCCAGCCTAACGAACCGGGACAGGGATGAAAAACTGTTTTTT. As protein: CASLTNRDRDEKLFF.

V usage is TRBV19 and J usage is TRBJ1-2; 9 bases fit TRBD1. The ends lost 4 bases at V and 4 bases at J; junction bases unmatched: 13. Germline-derived CDR1 and CDR2 are LNHDA and SQIVND (reference sequence). This CDR3 spans 17 amino acids. CDR3 residues: CASSTRGQGLRSYGYTF. The CDR3 nucleotides are TGTGCCAGTAGTACACGGGGACAGGGCCTCAGGAGCTATGGCTACACCTTC. The variable domain in full, with the rest retrieved from reference TRBV19 and TRBJ1-2, is DGGITQSPKYLFRKEGQNVTLSCEQNLNHDAMYWYRQDPGQGLRLIYYSQIVNDFQKGDIAEGYSVSREKKESFPLTVTSAQKNPTAFYLCASSTRGQGLRSYGYTFGSGTRLTVV.

The J gene is TRBJ2-1, the V gene TRBV18; D gene unclear. Trimming took off 7 bases at V and 0 bases at J, with 10 bases between the two ends. The CDR3 is 14 amino acids. Germline lookup yields CDR1 KGHSH and CDR2 LQKENI. The CDR3 is CASFPASSYNEQFF. CDR3 sequence (DNA): TGTGCCAGCTTCCCCGCGAGCTCCTACAATGAGCAGTTCTTC.

The V gene is TRBV4-3, the J gene TRBJ2-7; possible D gene TRBD1, 5 bases. V was trimmed by 2 bases and J by 5 bases, leaving 22 bases between them. CDR3 size: 17 residues. Germline CDR1 LGHNA, CDR2 YSLEER. The CDR3 protein is CASSQSQAGITRDEQYF. The CDR3 DNA follows: TGCGCCAGCAGCCAATCCCAGGCAGGGATCACAAGGGACGAGCAGTACTTC.

The CDR3 protein is CASSSPSGTDYSNQPQHF. DNA for the CDR3: TGTGCCAGCAGCTCGCCGTCCGGGACAGATTATAGCAATCAGCCCCAGCATTTT. V gene TRBV7-9 combines with J gene TRBJ1-5, with 7 bases aligning to TRBD1. V lost 4 bases and J lost 0; bases outside the gene matches: 12. Germline V gives CDR1 SEHNR, CDR2 FQNEAQ (reference sequence). The CDR3 contains 18 residues. The variable domain in full, with the rest retrieved from reference TRBV7-9 and TRBJ1-5, is DTGVSQNPRHKITKRGQNVTFRCDPISEHNRLYWYRQTLGQGPEFLTYFQNEAQLEKSRLLSDRFSAERPKGSFSTLEIQRTEQGDSAMYLCASSSPSGTDYSNQPQHFGDGTRLSIL.

This clone was counted once. This chain joins TRBV7-9 and TRBJ2-5, with a weak D call TRBD1 (6 bases). V was pared by 7 bases and J by 4 bases, with 19 bases between. Germline V gives CDR1 SEHNR, CDR2 FQNEAQ (reference sequence). This CDR3 comprises 15 residues. This chain's CDR3 is CASIPLSGVGETQYF. The DNA of the CDR3 is TGTGCCAGCATCCCCCTTTCAGGGGTCGGAGAGACCCAGTACTTC. The whole variable domain, filled in from reference TRBV7-9 and TRBJ2-5, reads DTGVSQNPRHKITKRGQNVTFRCDPISEHNRLYWYRQTLGQGPEFLTYFQNEAQLEKSRLLSDRFSAERPKGSFSTLEIQRTEQGDSAMYLCASIPLSGVGETQYFGPGTRLLVL.

The V gene is TRBV2, the J gene TRBJ2-1, with TRBD1 as a possible D gene (6 bases). This CDR3 has 14 residues. Trimming cost V 10 bases and J 6 bases, with 19 bases left between them. Germline CDR1 is SNHLY and CDR2 is FYNNEI. This chain's CDR3 is CANVRGPIFNEQFF. The CDR3 DNA is TGTGCCAACGTCAGGGGACCCATTTTCAATGAGCAGTTCTTC.

The V and J genes are TRBV4-3 and TRBJ2-7, with 8 bases identical to TRBD1. The junction had 5 bases not matched to a gene; V was cut back by 4 bases and J by 0 bases. This CDR3 contains 15 residues. In germline, CDR1 is LGHNA, CDR2 YSLEER. The CDR3 nucleotides read TGCGCCAGCAGCCTGGACAGGGCTTTCTCCTACGAGCAGTACTTC. It codes for CASSLDRAFSYEQYF.

The chain employs TRBV13 and TRBJ2-2, with a possible D match to TRBD1 (6 bases). The CDR3 contains 14 residues. V lost 8 bases and J lost 5, with 15 bases in between. Germline lookup yields CDR1 PRHDT and CDR2 FYEKMQ (reference sequence). CDR3 amino acids: CASRRTATTGELFF. CDR3 DNA sequence: TGTGCCAGCCGAAGGACAGCTACGACCGGGGAGCTGTTTTTT.

V and J are TRBV7-9 and TRBJ1-2; 10 nucleotides line up with TRBD1. The CDR3 spans 18 residues. V trimming: 5 bases; J trimming: 4 bases; junction bases outside the gene matches: 16. CDR1 and CDR2 (germline): SEHNR, FQNEAQ (reference sequence). CDR3 DNA: TGTGCCAGCAGCGAAGCCCCACTCGACAGGGGGCACGGCTATGGCTACACCTTC. Translation gives CASSEAPLDRGHGYGYTF.

This clone was detected a few times. This rearrangement joins TRBV6-5 to TRBJ1-1, with D uncertain. V was trimmed by 0 bases and J by 8 bases, leaving 16 bases between them. The CDR3 is 15 amino acids. CDR1 and CDR2 (germline): MNHEY, SVGAGI. In DNA, the CDR3 is TGTGCCAGCAGTTACTCCTCCCGCGGCGAAAGGGAAGCTTTCTTT. Encoded protein: CASSYSSRGEREAFF.

V and J are TRBV6-5 and TRBJ1-6, with D possibly matching TRBD1 (5 bases). V lost 2 bases and J 7 bases, leaving 9 bases between the germline ends. Per germline, CDR1 MNHEY and CDR2 SVGAGI. The CDR3 runs 14 residues. In nucleotides, the CDR3 is TGTGCCAGCAGTTACGCCAGGGTGAATTCACCCCTCCACTTT. It yields the protein CASSYARVNSPLHF.